This T cell receptor (beta chain) stems from a study of response to subunit inactivated influenza vaccine. Findings and caveats of the study: After each seasonal influenza vaccination, few new T cells are recruited, the authors suggested.

There are many counts of this clonotype. The antigen remains unidentified. TCRdb passed the RT-PCR reads through MiXCR, listing each CDR3 protein once. The sample lists about 180,000 distinct CDR3 sequences; about 10% were seen once. Looked up from germline, CDR1 is SGHRS and CDR2 is YFSETQ. Trimming took off 0 bases at V and 0 bases at J, with 6 bases between the two ends. The CDR3 runs 14 residues. V and J are TRBV5-1 and TRBJ1-1; D uncertain. The material sequenced was non-naive T cells sorted from PBMCs, taken on the day of vaccination. This sequence was found in a man aged 45-60 years who received an inactivated influenza vaccine. In DNA, the CDR3 is TGCGCCAGCAGCTTGGATTCAGTGAACACTGAAGCTTTCTTT. Translation gives CASSLDSVNTEAFF.